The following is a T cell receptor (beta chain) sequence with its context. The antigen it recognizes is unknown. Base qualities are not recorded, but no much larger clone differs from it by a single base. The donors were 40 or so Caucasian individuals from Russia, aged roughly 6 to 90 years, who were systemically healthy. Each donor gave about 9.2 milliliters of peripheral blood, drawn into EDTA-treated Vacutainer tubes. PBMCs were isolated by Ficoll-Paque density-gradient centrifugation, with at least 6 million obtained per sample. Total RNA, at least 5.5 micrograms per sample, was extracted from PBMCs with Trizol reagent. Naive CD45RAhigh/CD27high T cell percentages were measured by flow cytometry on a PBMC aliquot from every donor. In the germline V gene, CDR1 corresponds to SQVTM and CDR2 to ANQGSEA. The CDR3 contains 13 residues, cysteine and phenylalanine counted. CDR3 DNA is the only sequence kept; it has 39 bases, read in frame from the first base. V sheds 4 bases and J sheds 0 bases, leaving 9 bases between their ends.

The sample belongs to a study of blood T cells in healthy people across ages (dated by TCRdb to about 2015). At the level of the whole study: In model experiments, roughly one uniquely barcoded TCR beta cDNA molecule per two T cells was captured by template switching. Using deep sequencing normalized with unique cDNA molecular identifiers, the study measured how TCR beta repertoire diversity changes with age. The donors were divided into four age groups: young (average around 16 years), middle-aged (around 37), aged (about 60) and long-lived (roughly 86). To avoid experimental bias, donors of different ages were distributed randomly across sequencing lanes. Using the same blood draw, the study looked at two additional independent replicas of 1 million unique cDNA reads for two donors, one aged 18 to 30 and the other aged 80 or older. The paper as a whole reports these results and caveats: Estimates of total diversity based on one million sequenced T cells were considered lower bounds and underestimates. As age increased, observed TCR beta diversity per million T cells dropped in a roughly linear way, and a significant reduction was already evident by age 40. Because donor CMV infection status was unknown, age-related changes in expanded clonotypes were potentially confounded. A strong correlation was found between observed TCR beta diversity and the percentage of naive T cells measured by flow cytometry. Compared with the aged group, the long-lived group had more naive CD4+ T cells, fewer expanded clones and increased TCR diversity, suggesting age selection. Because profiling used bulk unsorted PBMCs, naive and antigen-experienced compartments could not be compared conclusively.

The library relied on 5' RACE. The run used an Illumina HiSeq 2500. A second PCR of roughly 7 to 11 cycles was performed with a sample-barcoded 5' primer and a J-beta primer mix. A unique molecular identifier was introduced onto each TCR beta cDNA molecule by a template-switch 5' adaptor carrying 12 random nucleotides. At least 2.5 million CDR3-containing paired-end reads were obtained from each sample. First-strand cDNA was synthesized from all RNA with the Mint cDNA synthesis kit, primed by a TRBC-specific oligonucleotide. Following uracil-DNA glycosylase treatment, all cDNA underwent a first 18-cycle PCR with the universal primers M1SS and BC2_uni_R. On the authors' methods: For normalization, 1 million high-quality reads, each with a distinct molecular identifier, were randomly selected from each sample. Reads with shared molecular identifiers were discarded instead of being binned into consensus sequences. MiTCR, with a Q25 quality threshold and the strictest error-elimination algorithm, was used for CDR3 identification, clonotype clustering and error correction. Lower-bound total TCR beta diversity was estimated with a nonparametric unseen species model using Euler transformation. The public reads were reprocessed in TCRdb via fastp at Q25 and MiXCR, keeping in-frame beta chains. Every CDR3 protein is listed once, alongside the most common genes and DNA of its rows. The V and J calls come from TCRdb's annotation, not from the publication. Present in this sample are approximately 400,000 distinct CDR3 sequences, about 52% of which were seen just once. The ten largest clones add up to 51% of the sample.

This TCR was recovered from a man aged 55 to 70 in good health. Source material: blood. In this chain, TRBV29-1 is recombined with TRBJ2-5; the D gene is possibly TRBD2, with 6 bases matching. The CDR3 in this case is CSVAEGNQETQYF. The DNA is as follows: TGCAGCGTTGCGGAGGGTAACCAAGAGACCCAGTACTTC.